These 27 T cell receptor beta chains share one sample of origin, sequenced in a study of T cells after yellow fever vaccination. TCRdb reanalysed the 5' RACE reads using MiXCR and keeps one entry per CDR3 protein. The repertoire consists of some 240,000 distinct CDR3 sequences, with around 5.3% occurring once and the leading ten covering under 3.5%. This specimen was CD4+ T cells sorted from PBMCs, taken on the day of the yellow fever booster vaccination. Every receptor here comes from a man between 18 and 29 years old who received the YFV17D yellow fever vaccine.

In its sample, this clonotype was seen many times. This chain uses TRBV9 with TRBJ2-1; 16 positions agree with TRBD2. The CDR3 has 17 amino acids. After removal of 3 bases from V and 7 bases from J, the junction contained 7 bases not matched to a gene. Germline assignment: CDR1 SGDLS and CDR2 YYNGEE. The CDR3, as DNA: TGTGCCAGCAGCGCCGGGACTAGCGGGGGGGCCGCGAATGAGCAGTTCTTC. Its protein product is CASSAGTSGGAANEQFF.

The chain has TRBV7-2 and TRBJ2-5; D possibly corresponds to TRBD1 (6 bases). The CDR3 length is 14 residues. Per germline, CDR1 SGHTA and CDR2 FQGNSA. V lost 5 bases, J lost 0 bases, and 10 bases lay in between. The DNA for the CDR3 is TGTGCCAGCAGCCCCGGACAGCACCAAGAGACCCAGTACTTC. Translated, it gives CASSPGQHQETQYF.

This clonotype has at least ten counts. The genes are TRBV5-6 and TRBJ2-3; D is undetermined. Germline V gives CDR1 SGHDT, CDR2 YYEEEE. V gave up 6 bases and J gave up 0 bases, with 8 bases separating them. The CDR3 consists of 13 residues. In nucleotides, the CDR3 is TGTGCCAGCAACGTCCAGAGCACAGATACGCAGTATTTT. It is translated as CASNVQSTDTQYF. The complete variable domain, with remaining parts taken from reference TRBV5-6 and TRBJ2-3, reads DAGVTQSPTHLIKTRGQQVTLRCSPKSGHDTVSWYQQALGQGPQFIFQYYEEEERQRGNFPDRFSGHQFPNYSSELNVNALLLGDSALYLCASNVQSTDTQYFGPGTRLTVL.

The genes are TRBV5-4 and TRBJ2-4; D is possibly TRBD2 (5 bases). The V gene's germline CDR1 is SGHNT and CDR2 YYREEE (reference sequence). This CDR3 is 16 amino acids long. V dropped 0 bases and J dropped 0 bases, with 10 bases sitting between them. This CDR3 is CASSLGGSLAKNIQYF. Here the CDR3 DNA reads TGTGCCAGCAGCTTGGGCGGGTCTTTAGCCAAAAACATTCAGTACTTC.

The V call is TRBV10-3, the J call TRBJ2-2, with D perhaps matching TRBD1 (6 bases). Germline V gene data show CDR1 as ENHRY and CDR2 as SYGVKD. The CDR3 runs 16 residues. V was clipped by 0 bases and J by 5 bases, with 13 bases between them. CDR3 amino acids: CAISESWGRMTGELFF. As DNA, the CDR3 is TGTGCCATCAGTGAGTCGTGGGGGCGGATGACCGGGGAGCTGTTTTTT.

This clonotype appeared a few times. The chain combines TRBV6-5 with TRBJ1-3; D call uncertain. This CDR3 is 15 amino acids long. The germline V and J ends were trimmed by 0 bases and 4 bases, with 10 bases remaining between them. Germline assignment: CDR1 MNHEY and CDR2 SVGAGI. The CDR3 nucleotides read TGTGCCAGCAGTTACTCGGCAATGGGCGGAAACACCATATATTTT. Its translation: CASSYSAMGGNTIYF.

This clonotype was seen repeatedly, ten times or more. J is TRBJ1-2 and V is TRBV3-1, with D unresolved. Germline V gene sequence: CDR1 LGHDT, CDR2 YNNKEL (reference sequence). The CDR3 totals 14 residues. With 3 bases removed from V and 5 bases from J, the gap between germline ends came to 13 bases. The CDR3 sequence is CASSHGRRIYGYTF. The CDR3 DNA reads TGTGCCAGCAGCCACGGCAGGCGGATTTATGGCTACACCTTC.

This clonotype was found a few times. One end of the junction is discordant with germline, which a read error may explain. The rearrangement links TRBV7-7 to TRBJ2-2; D is undetermined. CDR3 length: 13 residues. Germline V CDR1 and CDR2: SSHAT, FNYEAQ (reference sequence). The DNA for the CDR3 is TGTGCTAGCAGCTGGCTCACGACCGGGGAGCTGTTTTTT. This translates into CASSWLTTGELFF.

The chain has TRBV2 and TRBJ2-5; D is undetermined. V lost 2 bases, J lost 2 bases, and 9 bases lay in between. This CDR3 has 14 amino acids. CDR1 and CDR2 from the germline V gene are SNHLY and FYNNEI. CDR3 protein: CASSERWQQETQYF. For the CDR3, the DNA is TGTGCCAGCAGTGAAAGGTGGCAGCAAGAGACCCAGTACTTC.

The chain couples TRBV6-5 to TRBJ1-2, with 8 bases matching TRBD1. Losses at the gene ends were 6 bases for V and 4 bases for J; bases not matched to a gene: 25. The CDR3 has 20 amino acids. Germline lookup yields CDR1 MNHEY and CDR2 SVGAGI. CDR3 sequence (DNA): TGTGCCAGCAGCCGAACCCGGAGGACAGGGAAGGGACGATTTGGCTATGGCTACACCTTC. Amino acid sequence: CASSRTRRTGKGRFGYGYTF.

There are many counts of this clonotype. V gene TRBV6-5 combines with J gene TRBJ1-4; D may be TRBD1 (5 bases). V was clipped by 8 bases and J by 2 bases, with 18 bases between them. The CDR3 length is 16 residues. The germline CDR1 and CDR2 sequences are MNHEY and SVGAGI. The CDR3 DNA reads TGTGCCAGCCGAACCCTCGGCAGGGCCACTAATGAAAAACTGTTTTTT. Its protein product is CASRTLGRATNEKLFF.

The genes are TRBV5-1 and TRBJ2-5; D may be TRBD1 (6 bases). This CDR3 is 16 amino acids long. Trimming left V 2 bases short and J 2 bases short, with 16 bases between. The V gene's germline CDR1 is SGHRS and CDR2 YFSETQ. CDR3 amino acids: CASSFRQVLYQETQYF. The CDR3 DNA sequence: TGCGCCAGCAGCTTCCGACAGGTCCTTTATCAAGAGACCCAGTACTTC.

This clonotype was recorded at least ten times. This chain connects TRBV6-5 to TRBJ1-2, with 12 bases fitting TRBD1. CDR1 MNHEY and CDR2 SVGAGI come from the germline V gene. The CDR3 is 16 residues long. V trimming: 0 bases; J trimming: 8 bases; junction bases outside the gene matches: 7. The CDR3 DNA follows: TGTGCCAGCAGTTACTCGCCGGGACAGGGGGCGCGAGGCTACACCTTC. This codes for CASSYSPGQGARGYTF.

The chain uses TRBV7-2 and TRBJ1-6; 9 nucleotides match TRBD1. In germline, CDR1 is SGHTA, CDR2 FQGNSA. J was trimmed by 6 bases and V by 1 base; bases with no gene match: 7. There are 17 residues in the CDR3. CDR3 in amino acids: CASSLVGTGTINSPLHF. The CDR3 bases are TGTGCCAGCAGCTTAGTGGGGACAGGGACCATTAATTCACCCCTCCACTTT.

The chain links TRBV19 to TRBJ2-4, with a possible D match to TRBD1 (6 bases). The V and J ends lost 6 bases and 1 base respectively, with 13 bases between them. Germline V gives CDR1 LNHDA, CDR2 SQIVND (reference sequence). The CDR3 is made up of 15 amino acids. This chain's CDR3 is CASRTTGFAKNIQYF. In nucleotides, the CDR3 is TGTGCCAGTAGAACCACAGGGTTTGCCAAAAACATTCAGTACTTC.

The chain carries TRBV25-1 and TRBJ1-2, with D uncertain. V lost 1 base and J lost 4, with 13 bases in between. Germline V gene lookup returns CDR1 MGHDK and CDR2 SYGVNS. This CDR3 spans 15 amino acids. The CDR3 protein is CASSELRRQLYGYTF. In DNA, the CDR3 is TGTGCCAGCAGTGAATTGAGGCGGCAGCTCTATGGCTACACCTTC.

This clonotype was detected many times. The chain has TRBV5-1 and TRBJ2-5; 13 positions agree with TRBD2. V shed 4 bases and J 3 bases; nucleotides not matched to a gene: 3. The CDR3 runs to 15 residues. The germline V gene encodes CDR1 SGHRS and CDR2 YFSETQ. The CDR3 DNA is TGCGCCAGCAGCCACGGACTAGCGGGGGAAGAGACCCAGTACTTC. This codes for CASSHGLAGEETQYF.

The CDR3 is CASSLELSRDEKLFF. CDR3 nucleotide sequence: TGTGCCAGCAGCTTAGAGCTTTCCCGGGATGAAAAACTGTTTTTT. The gene calls are TRBV7-9 and TRBJ1-4; D gene unclear. Between the trimmed V and J ends, which lost 1 base and 6 bases, there was a span of 12 bases. Germline CDR1 SEHNR, CDR2 FQNEAQ (reference sequence). There are 15 residues in the CDR3.

A few counts support this clonotype. The rearrangement links TRBV7-2 to TRBJ2-4; 8 nucleotides agree with TRBD1. Germline V gives CDR1 SGHTA, CDR2 FQGNSA. After removal of 8 bases from V and 8 bases from J, the junction contained 5 bases not matched to a gene. This CDR3 has 12 residues. DNA for the CDR3: TGTGCCAGCTCGGACAGGGAGGACATTCAGTACTTC. This encodes CASSDREDIQYF.

J is TRBJ2-1 and V is TRBV5-4, with D perhaps TRBD2 (5 bases). This CDR3 contains 16 residues. CDR1 SGHNT and CDR2 YYREEE come from the germline V gene (reference sequence). The ends were cut back, 1 base at V and 0 bases at J, with 11 bases in the middle. The CDR3 reads CASSLQQGSSYNEQFF. CDR3 coding DNA: TGTGCCAGCAGCTTGCAACAAGGGAGCTCCTACAATGAGCAGTTCTTC.

This clonotype has only a few counts. This sequence joins TRBV7-2 and TRBJ1-4, with TRBD1 matching 9 bases. Trimming took 4 bases from V and 8 from J; bases not matched to a gene: 8. CDR3 size: 15 residues. Germline V gives CDR1 SGHTA, CDR2 FQGNSA. CDR3 DNA: TGTGCCAGCAGCTCCAGTGGGACAGGGACCGAAAAACTGTTTTTT. This gives the protein CASSSSGTGTEKLFF.

This clonotype was recorded at least ten times. The rearrangement uses TRBV7-2 and TRBJ2-3; 12 nucleotides line up with TRBD1. Losses at the gene ends were 6 bases for V and 2 bases for J; bases not matched to a gene: 3. CDR3 length equals 15 residues. In germline, CDR1 is SGHTA, CDR2 FQGNSA. CDR3 residues: CASSPGQGATDTQYF. The CDR3 DNA reads TGTGCCAGCAGTCCGGGACAGGGGGCCACAGATACGCAGTATTTT. Looking up the rest from reference TRBV7-2 and TRBJ2-3 gives the full variable domain: GAGVSQSPSNKVTEKGKDVELRCDPISGHTALYWYRQSLGQGLEFLIYFQGNSAPDKSGLPSDRFSAERTGGSVSTLTIQRTQQEDSAVYLCASSPGQGATDTQYFGPGTRLTVL.

This clonotype occurred a few times. This rearrangement joins TRBV29-1 to TRBJ2-7, with 10 positions matching TRBD1. The CDR3 is 14 residues long. Germline assignment: CDR1 SQVTM and CDR2 ANQGSEA. J lost 1 base, V lost 5 bases, and 5 bases had no gene match. The DNA for the CDR3 is TGCAGCGTTAGCCCGGGACAGGGGTCCTACGAGCAGTACTTC. Its protein product is CSVSPGQGSYEQYF.

The chain joins TRBV7-2 to TRBJ2-3; a possible D gene is TRBD2 (5 bases). V lost 5 bases to trimming and J lost 4 bases, with 13 bases between them. The CDR3 is made up of 14 amino acids. Germline V gene data show CDR1 as SGHTA and CDR2 as FQGNSA. The CDR3, as DNA: TGTGCCAGCAGCGCGGGCCCCGTCGCAGATACGCAGTATTTT. It encodes CASSAGPVADTQYF.

This clonotype has at least ten counts. The CDR3 loop is CASSPTGNYGYTF. The CDR3 coding sequence is TGTGCCAGCAGCCCCACAGGGAACTATGGCTACACCTTC. This sequence joins TRBV5-6 and TRBJ1-2; TRBD1 is a possible D gene (6 bases). Trimming stripped 4 bases from V and 2 bases from J, with 9 bases between. CDR3 length: 13 residues. The germline V gene has CDR1 SGHDT and CDR2 YYEEEE. Combining the CDR3 with reference TRBV5-6 and TRBJ1-2 gives the whole variable domain DAGVTQSPTHLIKTRGQQVTLRCSPKSGHDTVSWYQQALGQGPQFIFQYYEEEERQRGNFPDRFSGHQFPNYSSELNVNALLLGDSALYLCASSPTGNYGYTFGSGTRLTVV.

The V and J genes are TRBV28 and TRBJ1-5, with a weak D call TRBD1 (5 bases). Germline V gene sequence: CDR1 MDHEN, CDR2 SYDVKM. Between the trimmed V and J ends, which lost 4 bases and 3 bases, there was a span of 7 bases. CDR3 length equals 13 residues. CDR3 protein: CASSSGYNQPQHF. As DNA, the CDR3 is TGTGCCAGCAGTTCAGGGTACAATCAGCCCCAGCATTTT.

This clonotype has at least ten counts. This rearrangement joins TRBV5-1 to TRBJ1-3; no firm D call. Germline V lookup: CDR1 SGHRS, CDR2 YFSETQ. V was pared by 5 bases and J by 7 bases, with 13 bases between. The CDR3 is 13 residues long. Here the CDR3 DNA reads TGCGCCAGCAGGACGGAGCCGGTGAACACCATATATTTT. Protein: CASRTEPVNTIYF.